This TCR beta chain was recovered during a study of blood T cell repertoires in COVID-19. Study as a whole: The origin of the acute and convalescent COVID-19 samples was the United States, Italy and Spain. From T cells, B-cell-depleted T cells, or PBMCs came the material, which was cDNA or gDNA.

Per the original data handling: The authors estimated nucleated cell counts from reference gene primer amplification. Profiling relied on immunoSEQ multiplex PCR, and the TCRdb table lists in-frame clones only, not all of them. V and J calls and clone size are those listed in that table; D and trimming were worked out from the DNA. Altogether about 360,000 clones are present, around nine tenths being singletons, with the ten largest covering under 3%. The sequencing input was peripheral blood. The TCR sequence derives from a human donor in a cohort sampled during active COVID-19.

In DNA form, the CDR3 reads TGTGCCAGCAGCCCTACCCCGCTTGTGAGCGGCAATTCACCCCTCCACTTT. The encoded protein is CASSPTPLVSGNSPLHF. The J gene is TRBJ1-6, the V gene TRBV9; D uncertain. Trimming took 4 bases from V and 7 from J, leaving 21 bases between them. Germline CDR1 is SGDLS and CDR2 is YYNGEE. The CDR3 contains 17 residues.